Sequencing of this TCR beta chain was carried out in a study of shared clonotypes between healthy human individuals. About this clone itself: This sample also contains other DNA sequences that code for the same CDR3.

This CDR3 has 11 amino acids. Germline V gene lookup returns CDR1 SNHLY and CDR2 FYNNEI. Trimming took off 8 bases at V and 4 bases at J, with 6 bases between the two ends. This table comes from immunoSEQ multiplex PCR, and its TCRdb copy is limited to in-frame clones, with some not included. There are roughly 500,000 clones in the sample; more than 95% occur only once, and 0.05% to 0.08% lies in the top ten. The sequence was obtained from a woman aged 25 to 39 in good health. Sequencing input: naive CD4+ T cells sorted from blood. Subset meaning: CD45RA+ positively selected. The V gene is TRBV2, the J gene TRBJ2-1; no reliable D call. CDR3 sequence reads: CASSQYNEQFF. CDR3 nucleotide sequence: TGTGCCAGCTCCCAGTACAATGAGCAGTTCTTC. Full variable domain (outside the CDR3, taken from reference TRBV2 and TRBJ2-1): EPEVTQTPSHQVTQMGQEVILRCVPISNHLYFYWYRQILGQKVEFLVSFYNNEISEKSEIFDDQFSVERPDGSNFTLKIRSTKLEDSAMYFCASSQYNEQFFGPGTRLTVL.